This TCR beta chain was sequenced in a study of Ad26.COV2.S vaccination and SARS-CoV-2 variants. Study information: Once or twice, 56 days apart, Ad26.COV2.S was delivered intramuscularly. Study-level points and caveats: In vaccinated individuals, spike-specific CD8+ and CD4+ T cell responses reportedly displayed substantial breadth. Those who received vaccine or placebo ended up with similar non-spike TCR breadth.

Data came from immunoSEQ multiplex PCR; TCRdb stores just in-frame clones and leaves some out. The sample lists approximately 480,000 clones, approximately 90% occurring once. On this clone itself: Its specificity is unknown.

This CDR3 is 18 amino acids long. After removal of 6 bases from V and 6 bases from J, the junction contained 18 bases not matched to a gene. The germline gives CDR1 SGHAT, CDR2 FQNNGV. Treatment noted: roughly 19 received Ad26.COV2.S at low or high dose, single or two shots; a few received placebo; per-sample allocation not given. Sampling was performed 63 days after the first vaccine or placebo injection. In the vaccine, an Ad26 vector expressed the SARS-CoV-2 spike of the Wuhan strain. This TCR was sampled from a person aged 18-60 years who received the Ad26.COV2.S COVID-19 vaccine or a placebo. Sequences were derived from peripheral blood, sampled in a trial of Ad26.COV2.S vaccine versus placebo. V usage is TRBV11-2 and J usage is TRBJ2-7; 12 nucleotides line up with TRBD2. CDR3 residues: CASSPPGLAGGRGGEQYF. DNA for the CDR3: TGTGCCAGCAGTCCCCCGGGGCTAGCGGGAGGGCGGGGCGGCGAGCAGTACTTC. Combining the CDR3 with reference TRBV11-2 and TRBJ2-7 gives the whole variable domain EAGVAQSPRYKIIEKRQSVAFWCNPISGHATLYWYQQILGQGPKLLIQFQNNGVVDDSQLPKDRFSAERLKGVDSTLKIQPAKLEDSAVYLCASSPPGLAGGRGGEQYFGPGTRLTVT.